This T cell receptor (beta chain) was observed in a study of technical replicates of blood from several donors (dated by TCRdb to 2016 to 2017). The V and J ends are trimmed by 5 bases and 6 bases, leaving 11 bases between them. Taken from cysteine to phenylalanine, the CDR3 has 13 residues. The read is trimmed to its CDR3 DNA, 39 bases read in frame from base 1. Sequences LNHDA (CDR1) and SQIVND (CDR2) are obtained from the germline V gene (reference sequence). Library prep was done by the immunoSEQ multiplex PCR assay. In TCRdb, the immuneACCESS table is reduced to in-frame sequences with V and J assigned. These tables do not hold every clone; where another copy was compared, an unresolved V gene accounts for under half, and the others remain unexplained. The sample yields 87,000 or so clones; about 92% were counted once. The biggest ten clones account for more than 0.25% of the sample. In the case of this clone: Which antigen it targets is not known. No much larger clone exists at a distance of one base, and base qualities are not known.

The sample was T cells isolated from PBMCs. This receptor was identified in a human donor in good health. The chain is made from TRBV19 and TRBJ1-5; the D gene is unclear. CDR3 region: CASSSLLSQPQHF. The DNA sequence follows: TGTGCCAGTAGTTCCCTACTGTCTCAGCCCCAGCATTTT.